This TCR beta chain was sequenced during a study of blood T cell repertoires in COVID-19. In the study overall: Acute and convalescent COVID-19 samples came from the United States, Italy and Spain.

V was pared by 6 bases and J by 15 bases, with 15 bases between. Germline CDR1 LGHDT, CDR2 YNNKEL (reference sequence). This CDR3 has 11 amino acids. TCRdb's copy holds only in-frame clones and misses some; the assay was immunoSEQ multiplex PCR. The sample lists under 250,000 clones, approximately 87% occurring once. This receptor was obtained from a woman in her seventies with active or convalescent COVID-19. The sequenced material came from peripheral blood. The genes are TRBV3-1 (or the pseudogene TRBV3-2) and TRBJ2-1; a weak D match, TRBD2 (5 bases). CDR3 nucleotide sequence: TGTGCCAGCAGGCACCGGGATTGGATGTTCTTC. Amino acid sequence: CASRHRDWMFF.